Listed below are T cell receptor beta chains from one sample, sequenced in a study of cytomegalovirus exposure and HLA in healthy donors. Data came from immunoSEQ multiplex PCR; TCRdb stores just in-frame clones and leaves some out. This table holds under 200,000 clones. The sample comprised PBMCs. The origin of the receptors is a man aged 25-40 years in good health and CMV-seronegative. Both conserved end residues are part of each CDR3. The order of the fields is V gene, J gene, D gene, CDR3 protein, CDR3 DNA. D genes are given only for firm matches.

V: TRBV12-5; J: TRBJ2-1; D: TRBD2; CDR3: CASGSHPTGTSGGYNEQFF; DNA: TGTGCTAGTGGTTCCCACCCTACCGGGACTAGCGGGGGTTACAATGAGCAGTTCTTC
V: TRBV4-3; J: TRBJ1-1; D: .; CDR3: CASSQQGTWEAFF; DNA: TGCGCCAGCAGCCAACAGGGTACATGGGAAGCTTTCTTT
V: TRBV11-3; J: TRBJ2-1; D: TRBD1; CDR3: CASEGQGRNEQFF; DNA: TGTGCCTCTGAGGGACAGGGACGCAATGAGCAGTTCTTC
V: TRBV30; J: TRBJ1-5; D: .; CDR3: CAFGAGSDNQPQHF; DNA: TGTGCCTTCGGAGCTGGGTCGGACAATCAGCCCCAGCATTTT
V: TRBV4-3; J: TRBJ2-7; D: .; CDR3: CASSQARHYEQYF; DNA: TGCGCCAGCAGCCAAGCCAGACACTACGAGCAGTACTTC
V: TRBV19; J: TRBJ2-1; D: .; CDR3: CASSIIVSNEQFF; DNA: TGTGCCAGTAGTATAATCGTCAGCAATGAGCAGTTCTTC
V: TRBV6-1; J: TRBJ2-2; D: TRBD2; CDR3: CASSEHEAGEDTGELFF; DNA: TGTGCCAGCAGTGAACACGAAGCGGGAGAGGACACCGGGGAGCTGTTTTTT
V: TRBV10-3; J: TRBJ1-2; D: .; CDR3: CAISDEGSGYTF; DNA: TGTGCCATCAGTGATGAGGGCAGTGGCTACACCTTC
V: TRBV4-1; J: TRBJ2-3; D: TRBD2; CDR3: CASSQELSGGALLGTQYF; DNA: TGCGCCAGCAGCCAAGAGCTTTCGGGGGGGGCCCTCTTGGGTACGCAGTATTTT
V: TRBV18; J: TRBJ2-7; D: .; CDR3: CASSPLQGNGHEQYF; DNA: TGTGCCAGCTCACCACTACAGGGTAATGGACACGAGCAGTACTTC
V: TRBV4-1; J: TRBJ2-4; D: .; CDR3: CASSPINIQYF; DNA: TGCGCCAGCAGCCCTATAAACATTCAGTACTTC
V: TRBV5-8; J: TRBJ2-3; D: .; CDR3: CASSFQRPTDTQYF; DNA: TGTGCCAGCAGCTTCCAGCGGCCCACAGATACGCAGTATTTT
V: TRBV7-8; J: TRBJ1-1; D: TRBD1; CDR3: CASGFDRVNTEAFF; DNA: TGTGCCAGCGGGTTCGACAGGGTGAACACTGAAGCTTTCTTT
V: TRBV12-2; J: TRBJ1-3; D: .; CDR3: CASRLNRGRGGNTIYF; DNA: TGTGCAAGTCGCCTCAACAGGGGGCGAGGAGGAAACACCATATATTTT
V: TRBV18; J: TRBJ1-5; D: TRBD1; CDR3: CASSSGQGTLSNQPQHF; DNA: TGTGCCAGCTCCTCCGGACAGGGTACGTTGAGCAATCAGCCCCAGCATTTT
V: TRBV28; J: TRBJ1-1; D: .; CDR3: CASSLLQENTEAFF; DNA: TGTGCCAGCAGTTTACTCCAGGAGAACACTGAAGCTTTCTTT
V: TRBV7-9; J: TRBJ1-1; D: TRBD1; CDR3: CASKGTEIEAFF; DNA: TGTGCCAGCAAAGGGACAGAGATTGAAGCTTTCTTT
V: TRBV6-6; J: TRBJ2-4; D: TRBD1; CDR3: CASIKGTGEAKNIQYF; DNA: TGTGCCAGCATAAAAGGGACAGGAGAAGCCAAAAACATTCAGTACTTC
V: TRBV28; J: TRBJ1-1; D: .; CDR3: CACSWGVLEAFF; DNA: TGTGCCTGTTCCTGGGGGGTTCTCGAAGCTTTCTTT
V: TRBV4-1; J: TRBJ2-5; D: .; CDR3: CASSQDLQVQETQYF; DNA: TGCGCCAGCAGCCAAGATTTACAGGTCCAAGAGACCCAGTACTTC
V: TRBV6-1; J: TRBJ1-6; D: .; CDR3: CASSEGFGGNSPLHF; DNA: TGTGCCAGCAGTGAAGGGTTCGGGGGGAATTCACCCCTCCACTTT
V: TRBV27; J: TRBJ2-2; D: TRBD2; CDR3: CASSPTRTSGSTGELFF; DNA: TGTGCCAGCAGTCCCACTCGAACTAGCGGATCCACCGGGGAGCTGTTTTTT
V: TRBV7-2; J: TRBJ1-5; D: TRBD1; CDR3: CASSLVGGGTGQPQHF; DNA: TGTGCCAGCAGCTTAGTTGGGGGGGGGACAGGTCAGCCCCAGCATTTT